This TCR beta chain was captured in a study of T cell changes during pregnancy in multiple sclerosis. TCRdb's copy holds only in-frame clones and misses some; the assay was immunoSEQ multiplex PCR. Found here are tens of thousands of clones, 93% of them singletons; the top ten hold approximately 2.5%. CDR1 and CDR2 (germline): SGHRS, YFSETQ. Trimming stripped 4 bases from V and 0 bases from J, with 8 bases between. CDR3 length: 14 residues. This chain uses TRBV5-1 with TRBJ2-4, with D uncertain. The sample was peripheral blood, taken in the second trimester of pregnancy. The source of this sequence is a female donor with multiple sclerosis, enrolled in a pregnancy study. The CDR3 protein is CASSLHLAKNIQYF. CDR3 coding DNA: TGCGCCAGCAGCCTTCACTTAGCCAAAAACATTCAGTACTTC.